This TCR beta chain comes out of a study of shared clonotypes between healthy human individuals. Here immunoSEQ multiplex PCR was the method, and the copy in TCRdb shows in-frame clones only, minus some. Of about 980,000 clones listed, about 80% are singletons. Caucasian adults residing in Nashville, Tennessee made up all the donors. On this clone: Antigen: not known.

The V gene lost 4 bases and the J gene lost 7 bases, with 12 bases spanning the gap. Per germline, CDR1 MNHEY and CDR2 SVGAGI. The CDR3 covers 13 residues. Study outcomes and limitations: Clonotypes shared by all four sorted-subset donors had higher generation probabilities than non-shared clonotypes.

The specimen sequenced was memory CD4+ T cells sorted from blood. The subset here: CD45RA-negative fraction. The clonotype originates from a young man in good health. The chain has TRBV6-5 and TRBJ2-3; no definite D call. The CDR3 DNA reads TGTGCCAGCAGTTTCCCCGGGCTAAATACGCAGTATTTT. Its protein is CASSFPGLNTQYF.